The entry below describes one T cell receptor (beta chain). These data belong to a study of control samples from healthy donors and cancer patients. Germline-derived CDR1 and CDR2 are KGHDR and SFDVKD. The CDR3 is made up of 17 amino acids. V dropped 10 bases and J dropped 2; count of bases not matched to a gene: 12. The protocol was immunoSEQ multiplex PCR, while the TCRdb copy is restricted to in-frame clones and leaves out a portion. This sample yields about 69,000 clones, of which approximately 80% are seen a single time; approximately 2.9% belongs to the top ten. The clonotype originates from a woman in her forties or fifties with lung cancer. The chain is built from TRBV24-1 and TRBJ1-6, with TRBD1 matching over 8 bases. The sample taken for sequencing was PBMCs. The CDR3 is CATRQGKGGTYNSPLHF. The DNA of the CDR3 is TGTGCCACTAGACAGGGGAAGGGGGGGACCTATAATTCACCCCTCCACTTT.